A selection of T cell receptor beta chains follows, all from one sample in a study of cytotoxic CD8 clonotypes in ibrutinib-treated CLL. The data were produced by immunoSEQ multiplex PCR, yet TCRdb's version contains in-frame clones alone and is incomplete. This table holds about 140,000 clones, 75% to 85% found once. Sequencing used PBMCs, obtained after 36 months of ibrutinib treatment. These receptors originate from a human donor with chronic lymphocytic leukemia. Each CDR3 is given with its conserved first and last residue. D genes are given only for firm matches. Not all rows give a size; the values are once, few, many and, for expanded clones, a class.

clone size	D gene	V gene	J gene	CDR3 DNA	CDR3 protein
-	-	TRBV7-9	TRBJ1-2	TGTGCCAGCAGCTTAGACCCAGCGGGGATTGTCCATGGCTACACCTTC	CASSLDPAGIVHGYTF
-	-	TRBV5-1	TRBJ2-1	TGCGCCAGCAGCTGGGCGCGGACCTCCTACAATGAGCAGTTCTTC	CASSWARTSYNEQFF
-	-	TRBV5-5	TRBJ2-2	TGTGCCAGCAGCTTGGCCTACGCCATGAACACCGGGGAGCTGTTTTTT	CASSLAYAMNTGELFF
-	-	TRBV28	TRBJ1-5	TGTGCCAGCAGAATGGGCCCAAATCAGCCCCAGCATTTT	CASRMGPNQPQHF
-	-	TRBV7-8	TRBJ1-6	TGTGCCAGCAGCTTCCGGGACGGAGATTCACCCCTCCACTTT	CASSFRDGDSPLHF
-	TRBD1	TRBV28	TRBJ1-6	TGTGCCAGCAGTTTAGTCGACAGGGAGTCTTCACCCCTCCACTTT	CASSLVDRESSPLHF
-	-	TRBV27	TRBJ2-7	TGTGCCAGCAGTTTATCTCCCTACGAGCAGTACTTC	CASSLSPYEQYF
-	-	TRBV6-5	TRBJ2-5	TGTGCCAGCAGTTACTCGAATATATTACAGCAAGAGACCCAGTACTTC	CASSYSNILQQETQYF
-	-	TRBV9	TRBJ2-3	TGTGCCAGCAGCGTAGCTGGGGATACGCAGTATTTT	CASSVAGDTQYF
-	TRBD1	TRBV10-3	TRBJ1-2	TGTGCCATCACGACAGGGGAGGGACATGGCTACACCTTC	CAITTGEGHGYTF
-	-	TRBV19	TRBJ2-7	TGTGCCAGTAGCCGGGACACACTAGCCTACGAGCAGTACTTC	CASSRDTLAYEQYF
-	TRBD2	TRBV30	TRBJ2-1	TGTGCCTGTAGCACTAGCGGCTCCTACAATGAGCAGTTCTTC	CACSTSGSYNEQFF
-	TRBD2	TRBV5-4	TRBJ2-7	TGTGCCAGCAGCTTGGAGCGGGAGCCATACGAGCAGTACTTC	CASSLEREPYEQYF
few	-	TRBV21-1	TRBJ2-7	TGTGCCAGCAGCGGACCCGGGACTAGCGGCTACGAGCAGTACTTC	CASSGPGTSGYEQYF
-	TRBD1	TRBV19	TRBJ2-3	TGTGCCAGTAGACCCCGCTTGGGGACAGGGGCAGATACGCAGTATTTT	CASRPRLGTGADTQYF
-	-	TRBV20-1	TRBJ1-3	TGCAGTGCTAGAGACCCCAACACCATATATTTT	CSARDPNTIYF
-	TRBD1	TRBV7-6	TRBJ1-1	TGTGCCAGCAGCCCCGGGACAGGTTACACTGAAGCTTTCTTT	CASSPGTGYTEAFF